This TCR beta chain was identified in a study of T cell repertoires in cytomegalovirus infection. V lost 1 base, J lost 2 bases, and 14 bases lay in between. CDR1 and CDR2 from the germline V gene are DFQATT and SNEGSKA (reference sequence). CDR3 size: 15 residues. From the reads, TCRdb called clonotypes with MiXCR, one entry per CDR3 protein. The data hold tens of thousands of distinct CDR3 sequences, with more than 20% observed a single time. As regards this clonotype: Its antigen remains unidentified.

This sample comprised CD8+ T cells from cultured PBMCs, obtained from culture after CMV antigen stimulation. This clonotype was sampled from a human donor in good health (CMV status not recorded). Some clones in this sample may be carry-over from other donors' samples. This rearrangement joins TRBV20-1 to TRBJ1-1; no firm D call. The CDR3 here is CSARVMAQSNTEAFF. The DNA of the CDR3 is TGCAGTGCTAGAGTTATGGCCCAATCAAACACTGAAGCTTTCTTT.